The 25 T cell receptor beta chains listed next were all sequenced from one sample in a study of T cells after yellow fever vaccination. TCRdb independently ran MiXCR on the 5' RACE reads; one entry per CDR3 protein. The sample yields 300,000 or so distinct CDR3 sequences, 10% to 15% seen once. The starting material was CD4+ T cells sorted from PBMCs, obtained 45 days after the yellow fever booster vaccination. These TCRs come from a young man who received the YFV17D yellow fever vaccine.

The chain links TRBV2 to TRBJ2-3; 7 nucleotides align to TRBD2. Germline lookup yields CDR1 SNHLY and CDR2 FYNNEI. V gave up 7 bases and J gave up 2 bases; unmatched junction bases: 6. This CDR3 spans 14 amino acids. CDR3 DNA sequence: TGTGCCAGCAAGGACGGGAGGATCACAGATACGCAGTATTTT. Protein product: CASKDGRITDTQYF.

This clonotype was counted only a few times. The chain carries TRBV9 and TRBJ2-5; 7 bases match TRBD1. This CDR3 is built from 15 residues. V shed 4 bases, J shed 5 bases, and the junction held 11 bases outside the gene matches. Germline-derived CDR1 and CDR2 are SGDLS and YYNGEE. CDR3 in DNA: TGTGCCAGCAGCCCAGGGACAGCCAGGCGCGAGACCCAGTACTTC. Translation: CASSPGTARRETQYF.

This clonotype was seen a few times. This chain links TRBV20-1 with TRBJ1-1, with D possibly matching TRBD1 (5 bases). The CDR3 totals 13 residues. Germline V CDR1 and CDR2: DFQATT, SNEGSKA (reference sequence). Trimming pared 4 bases from V and 4 bases from J, leaving 13 bases between. In nucleotides, the CDR3 is TGCAGTGCTAAAGTCGACAGTAGCACTGAAGCTTTCTTT. It is translated as CSAKVDSSTEAFF.

This clonotype was observed many times. V gene TRBV12-3 or TRBV12-4 combines with J gene TRBJ2-1; TRBD2 aligns across 12 bases. The CDR3 spans 15 residues. V lost 6 bases, J lost 9 bases, and 9 bases stayed unmatched. This CDR3 is CASSPRLAGVGEQFF. CDR3 coding DNA: TGTGCCAGCAGCCCACGACTAGCGGGAGTAGGTGAGCAGTTCTTC.

The chain couples TRBV6-5 to TRBJ1-1; D possibly corresponds to TRBD1 (6 bases). The CDR3 runs to 17 residues. CDR1 MNHEY and CDR2 SVGAGI come from the germline V gene. V lost 0 bases and J 4 bases, leaving 18 bases between the germline ends. The CDR3 bases are TGTGCCAGCAGTTACTCGATGTACTCACAGGGAGCCACTGAAGCTTTCTTT. Protein sequence: CASSYSMYSQGATEAFF.

This clonotype turned up a few times. V usage is TRBV5-6 and J usage is TRBJ2-1; 9 bases agree with TRBD2. Germline-derived CDR1 and CDR2 are SGHDT and YYEEEE. The CDR3 spans 18 residues. The J segment lost 7 bases and the V segment lost 2 bases, leaving 16 bases of the junction unmatched. The CDR3 protein is CASSFNLGGIAGVNEQFF. CDR3 coding DNA: TGTGCCAGCAGCTTCAATCTCGGTGGGATAGCGGGAGTGAATGAGCAGTTCTTC.

The V call is TRBV5-1, the J call TRBJ1-5; D remains ambiguous. Germline CDR1 and CDR2: SGHRS and YFSETQ. The CDR3 covers 14 residues. V dropped 0 bases and J dropped 0 bases, with 4 bases sitting between them. The DNA of the CDR3 is TGCGCCAGCAGCTTGGAGTCTAGCAATCAGCCCCAGCATTTT. It specifies CASSLESSNQPQHF.

The V and J genes are TRBV28 and TRBJ2-7, with 12 bases lining up with TRBD1. With V trimmed by 5 bases and J by 5 bases, 7 bases remained unmatched. The CDR3 has 15 residues. CDR1 is MDHEN and CDR2 is SYDVKM in the germline V gene. CDR3 DNA: TGTGCCAGCAGTCCCCGCGGGGACAGGGGGCACGAGCAGTACTTC. It is translated as CASSPRGDRGHEQYF.

In regard to this clonotype: At one end the junction does not follow the germline gene, possibly because of a read error. The J gene is TRBJ2-5, the V gene TRBV12-3 or TRBV12-4; TRBD2 aligns across 10 bases. The CDR3 is 14 amino acids. CDR3 in amino acids: CASSVAGGGRTQYF. In DNA form, the CDR3 reads TGTGCCAGCAGTGTAGCGGGAGGCGGGAGGACCCAGTACTTC.

This clonotype was picked up a small number of times. The V call is TRBV7-9, the J call TRBJ2-3; TRBD1 matches 8 bases. CDR3 size: 15 residues. Trimming removed 5 bases from V and 3 bases from J; junction bases left unmatched: 7. Germline V gene lookup returns CDR1 SEHNR and CDR2 FQNEAQ (reference sequence). The CDR3 is CASSQGAGSTDTQYF. CDR3 sequence (DNA): TGTGCCAGCAGCCAGGGGGCCGGATCGACAGATACGCAGTATTTT. The full variable domain, with the rest looked up from reference TRBV7-9 and TRBJ2-3, is DTGVSQNPRHKITKRGQNVTFRCDPISEHNRLYWYRQTLGQGPEFLTYFQNEAQLEKSRLLSDRFSAERPKGSFSTLEIQRTEQGDSAMYLCASSQGAGSTDTQYFGPGTRLTVL.

This clonotype was counted between two and nine times. This chain uses TRBV3-1 with TRBJ1-6, with TRBD1 identical over 10 bases. The trim removed 4 bases at V and 7 bases at J, leaving 7 bases unmatched. The CDR3 extends over 16 amino acids. CDR1 is LGHDT, CDR2 YNNKEL, per germline (reference sequence). CDR3 sequence reads: CASSRGTGVANSPLHF. The CDR3 DNA is TGTGCCAGCAGCCGGGGGACAGGGGTGGCAAATTCACCCCTCCACTTT.

This clonotype turned up a few times. The gene calls are TRBV6-2 or TRBV6-3 and TRBJ2-1, with TRBD1 matching 7 bases. Unmatched junction bases numbered 9, after V lost 6 bases and J lost 4 bases. Germline V CDR1 and CDR2: MNHEY, SVGEGT. The CDR3 consists of 15 residues. The CDR3 protein is CASRHRGNTYNEQFF. DNA of the CDR3: TGTGCCAGCAGACACAGGGGCAATACTTACAATGAGCAGTTCTTC.

The V call is TRBV7-2, the J call TRBJ2-7; D call uncertain. V was clipped by 5 bases and J by 3 bases, with 8 bases between them. CDR1 and CDR2 (germline): SGHTA, FQGNSA. This CDR3 has 12 residues. CDR3 region: CASSGTSYEQYF. CDR3 coding DNA: TGTGCCAGCAGCGGTACGAGCTACGAGCAGTACTTC.

This clonotype was counted a few times. The chain combines TRBV25-1 with TRBJ2-3; weak D call: TRBD1 (5 bases). Germline values: CDR1 MGHDK, CDR2 SYGVNS. With 0 bases removed from V and 4 bases from J, the gap between germline ends came to 11 bases. The CDR3 has 15 amino acids. CDR3 DNA sequence: TGTGCCAGCAGTGAATATAAGGGGAACTCAGATACGCAGTATTTT. Translating it yields CASSEYKGNSDTQYF. Full variable domain (rest looked up from reference TRBV25-1 and TRBJ2-3): EADIYQTPRYLVIGTGKKITLECSQTMGHDKMYWYQQDPGMELHLIHYSYGVNSTEKGDLSSESTVSRIRTEHFPLTLESARPSHTSQYLCASSEYKGNSDTQYFGPGTRLTVL.

This clonotype has just a few counts. The J gene is TRBJ2-5, the V gene TRBV7-2, with 7 bases identical to TRBD2. Germline CDR1 and CDR2: SGHTA and FQGNSA. The CDR3 is 16 residues long. Germline trimming cut 1 base from V and 6 bases from J; bases unmatched to any gene: 11. The CDR3 sequence: CASSLVGGGGRQTQYF. CDR3 nucleotides: TGTGCCAGCAGCTTAGTGGGGGGAGGCGGGAGACAGACCCAGTACTTC.

This clonotype was found a few times. The chain is built from TRBV20-1 and TRBJ2-3, with D possibly being TRBD1 (6 bases). Looked up from germline, CDR1 is DFQATT and CDR2 is SNEGSKA (reference sequence). Trimming pared 3 bases from V and 9 bases from J, leaving 19 bases between. The CDR3 consists of 14 residues. As DNA, the CDR3 is TGCAGTGCTAGCCCTGGGGGCCACCTGTCCACGCAGTATTTT. Amino acid sequence: CSASPGGHLSTQYF.

This clonotype was seen a handful of times. The chain is built from TRBV29-1 and TRBJ2-3; 7 nucleotides align to TRBD2. J gave up 4 bases and V 4 bases, and 8 bases lay outside the gene matches. Germline CDR1 SQVTM, CDR2 ANQGSEA. The CDR3 totals 14 residues. CDR3 in DNA: TGCAGCGTTGTTACGGTCCGGGGGGCAGATACGCAGTATTTT. This codes for CSVVTVRGADTQYF.

This clonotype occurred a few times. V gene TRBV7-9 combines with J gene TRBJ2-7; 8 nucleotides line up with TRBD1. This CDR3 has 16 amino acids. J gave up 2 bases and V 1 base, and 7 bases lay outside the gene matches. Looked up from germline, CDR1 is SEHNR and CDR2 is FQNEAQ (reference sequence). In DNA form, the CDR3 reads TGTGCCAGCAGCTTAGGCGGACAGGGACCAACCTACGAGCAGTACTTC. Translated, it gives CASSLGGQGPTYEQYF.

CDR3 residues: CASSLGGGTPYNEQFF. The CDR3 region has the DNA TGTGCCAGCAGCTTGGGTGGCGGGACTCCTTACAATGAGCAGTTCTTC. This chain links TRBV5-4 with TRBJ2-1; the D gene is possibly TRBD2 (6 bases). Germline loops: CDR1 SGHNT, CDR2 YYREEE (reference sequence). This CDR3 comprises 16 residues. Trimming shortened V by 0 bases and J by 4 bases, and 14 bases separated the two germline ends.

This clonotype has a handful of counts. V and J are TRBV20-1 and TRBJ2-3, with a possible D match to TRBD2 (6 bases). Germline V gene lookup returns CDR1 DFQATT and CDR2 SNEGSKA (reference sequence). The CDR3 sequence is 15 residues long. This chain's CDR3 is CSPHPPRGTTDTQYF. CDR3 in DNA: TGCAGCCCGCATCCCCCACGCGGGACCACAGATACGCAGTATTTT.

Only a few counts were recorded for this clonotype. The chain employs TRBV7-2 and TRBJ2-7, with 7 bases lining up with TRBD1. With V trimmed by 5 bases and J by 4 bases, 14 bases remained unmatched. The CDR3 is made up of 16 amino acids. The germline V gene has CDR1 SGHTA and CDR2 FQGNSA. The CDR3 DNA reads TGTGCCAGCAGCCAGTCGGTAGGGGGCGCAAATTACGAGCAGTACTTC. Protein product: CASSQSVGGANYEQYF.

This clonotype was recorded at least ten times. This chain joins TRBV20-1 and TRBJ2-3; 7 nucleotides line up with TRBD2. CDR3 length: 15 amino acids. Germline V CDR1 and CDR2: DFQATT, SNEGSKA (reference sequence). The V gene end was trimmed by 0 bases and the J gene end by 4 bases; junction bases not matched to a gene: 7. The CDR3 DNA sequence: TGCAGTGCTAGAGACCTACTAGCGTCGCCAGATACGCAGTATTTT. Protein sequence: CSARDLLASPDTQYF.

The V gene is TRBV6-2 or TRBV6-3, the J gene TRBJ2-7, with TRBD2 matching over 7 bases. The length of the CDR3 is 14 residues. Per germline, CDR1 MNHEY and CDR2 SVGEGT. V dropped 7 bases and J dropped 4; count of bases not matched to a gene: 10. CDR3 sequence: CASTAGPTQYEQYF. Here the CDR3 DNA reads TGTGCCAGCACAGCGGGACCCACGCAATACGAGCAGTACTTC.

This clonotype was seen a few times. This sequence joins TRBV6-1 and TRBJ2-1; maybe TRBD2 (7 bases). There are 13 residues in the CDR3. The germline V gene has CDR1 MNHNS and CDR2 SASEGT. The V and J ends lost 6 bases and 13 bases respectively, with 19 bases between them. This CDR3 reads CASRERGGWKQFF. The DNA for the CDR3 is TGTGCCAGCAGGGAGAGGGGGGGGTGGAAACAGTTCTTC.

At least ten counts were recorded for this clonotype. The rearrangement uses TRBV7-3 and TRBJ2-2; the D is unclear. V was pared by 6 bases and J by 1 base, with 6 bases between. The CDR3 consists of 13 residues. Germline assignment: CDR1 SGHTA and CDR2 FQGTGA. The CDR3 sequence: CASRDLNTGELFF. The CDR3 bases are TGTGCCAGCAGGGACCTGAACACCGGGGAGCTGTTTTTT.